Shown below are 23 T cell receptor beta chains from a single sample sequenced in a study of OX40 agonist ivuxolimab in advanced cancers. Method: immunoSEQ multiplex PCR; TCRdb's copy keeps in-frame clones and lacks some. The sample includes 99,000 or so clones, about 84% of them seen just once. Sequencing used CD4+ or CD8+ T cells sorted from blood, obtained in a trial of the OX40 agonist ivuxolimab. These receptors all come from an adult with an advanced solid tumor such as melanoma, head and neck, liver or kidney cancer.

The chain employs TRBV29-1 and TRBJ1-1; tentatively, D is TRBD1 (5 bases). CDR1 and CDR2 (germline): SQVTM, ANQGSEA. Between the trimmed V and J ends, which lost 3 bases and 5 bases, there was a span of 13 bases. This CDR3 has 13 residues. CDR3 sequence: CSVEGRVGTEAFF. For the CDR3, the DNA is TGCAGCGTTGAGGGCAGGGTGGGGACTGAAGCTTTCTTT. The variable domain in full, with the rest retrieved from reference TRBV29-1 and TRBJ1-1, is SAVISQKPSRDICQRGTSLTIQCQVDSQVTMMFWYRQQPGQSLTLIATANQGSEATYESGFVIDKFPISRPNLTFSTLTVSNMSPEDSSIYLCSVEGRVGTEAFFGQGTRLTVV.

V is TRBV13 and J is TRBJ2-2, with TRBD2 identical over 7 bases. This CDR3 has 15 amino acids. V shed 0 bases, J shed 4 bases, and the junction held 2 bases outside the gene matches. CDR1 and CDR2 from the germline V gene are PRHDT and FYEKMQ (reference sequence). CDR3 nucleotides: TGTGCCAGCAGCTTAGGACTAGCGAGCACCGGGGAGCTGTTTTTT. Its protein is CASSLGLASTGELFF.

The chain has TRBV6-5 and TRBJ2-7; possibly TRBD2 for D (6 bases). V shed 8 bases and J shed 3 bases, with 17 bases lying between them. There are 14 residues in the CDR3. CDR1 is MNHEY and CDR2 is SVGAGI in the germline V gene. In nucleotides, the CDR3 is TGTGCCAGCGCCTCGGGACTCAGTATCTACGAGCAGTACTTC. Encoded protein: CASASGLSIYEQYF.

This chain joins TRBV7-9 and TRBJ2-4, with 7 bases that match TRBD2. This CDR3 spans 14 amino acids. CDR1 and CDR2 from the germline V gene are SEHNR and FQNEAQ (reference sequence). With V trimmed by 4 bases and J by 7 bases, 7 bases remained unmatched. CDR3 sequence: CASSSGGLGNIQYF. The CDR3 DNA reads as TGTGCCAGCAGCTCCGGGGGGTTGGGGAACATTCAGTACTTC.

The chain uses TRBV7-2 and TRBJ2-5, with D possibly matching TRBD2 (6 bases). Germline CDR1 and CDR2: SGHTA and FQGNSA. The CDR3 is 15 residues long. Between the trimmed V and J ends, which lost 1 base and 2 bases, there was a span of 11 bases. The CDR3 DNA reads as TGTGCCAGCAGCTTAGAGGGGAGGCCTCAAGAGACCCAGTACTTC. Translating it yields CASSLEGRPQETQYF.

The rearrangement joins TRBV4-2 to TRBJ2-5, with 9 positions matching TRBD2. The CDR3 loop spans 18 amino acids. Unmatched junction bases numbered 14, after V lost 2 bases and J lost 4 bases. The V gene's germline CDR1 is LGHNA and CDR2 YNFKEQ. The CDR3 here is CASSQTQWRGRGGETQYF. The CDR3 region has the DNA TGTGCCAGCAGCCAAACCCAATGGCGCGGGAGGGGAGGAGAGACCCAGTACTTC.

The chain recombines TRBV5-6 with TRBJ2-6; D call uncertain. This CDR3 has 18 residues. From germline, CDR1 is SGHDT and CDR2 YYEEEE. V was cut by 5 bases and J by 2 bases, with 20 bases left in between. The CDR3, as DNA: TGTGCCAGCAGACCAACAGACCTATCCAATGCTGGGGCCAACGTCCTGACTTTC. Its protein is CASRPTDLSNAGANVLTF.

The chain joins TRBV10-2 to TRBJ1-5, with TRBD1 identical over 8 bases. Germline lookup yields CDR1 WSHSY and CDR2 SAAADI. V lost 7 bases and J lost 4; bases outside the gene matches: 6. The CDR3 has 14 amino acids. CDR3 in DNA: TGCGCCAGCACCCGGACAGGGTTTAATCAGCCCCAGCATTTT. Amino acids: CASTRTGFNQPQHF.

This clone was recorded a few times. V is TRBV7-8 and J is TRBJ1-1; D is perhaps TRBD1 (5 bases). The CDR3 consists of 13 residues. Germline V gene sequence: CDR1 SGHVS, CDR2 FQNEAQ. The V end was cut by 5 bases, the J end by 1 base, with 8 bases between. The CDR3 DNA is TGTGCCAGCAGCCGGGGGTCGAACACTGAAGCTTTCTTT. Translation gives CASSRGSNTEAFF. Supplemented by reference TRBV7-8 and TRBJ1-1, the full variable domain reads GAGVSQSPRYKVAKRGQDVALRCDPISGHVSLFWYQQALGQGPEFLTYFQNEAQLDKSGLPSDRFFAERPEGSVSTLKIQRTQQEDSAVYLCASSRGSNTEAFFGQGTRLTVV.

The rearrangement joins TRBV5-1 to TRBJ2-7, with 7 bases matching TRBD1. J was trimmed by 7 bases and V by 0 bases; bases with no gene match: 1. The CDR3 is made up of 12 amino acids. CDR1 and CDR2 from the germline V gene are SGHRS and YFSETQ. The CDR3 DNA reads TGCGCCAGCAGCTTGGGACAGGGAGAGCAGTACTTC. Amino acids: CASSLGQGEQYF.

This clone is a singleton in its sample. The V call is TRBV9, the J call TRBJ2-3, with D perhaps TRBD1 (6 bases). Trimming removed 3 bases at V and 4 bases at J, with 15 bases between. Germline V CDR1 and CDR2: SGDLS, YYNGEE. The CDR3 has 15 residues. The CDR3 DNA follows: TGTGCCAGCAGCGACCCCTCGGACAGCCCAGATACGCAGTATTTT. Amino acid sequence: CASSDPSDSPDTQYF.

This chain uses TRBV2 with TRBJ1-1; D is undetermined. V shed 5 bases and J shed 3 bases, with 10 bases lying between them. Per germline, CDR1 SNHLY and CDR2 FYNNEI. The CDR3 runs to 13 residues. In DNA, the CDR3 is TGTGCCAGCAGTCAACTACAAGACACTGAAGCTTTCTTT. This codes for CASSQLQDTEAFF.

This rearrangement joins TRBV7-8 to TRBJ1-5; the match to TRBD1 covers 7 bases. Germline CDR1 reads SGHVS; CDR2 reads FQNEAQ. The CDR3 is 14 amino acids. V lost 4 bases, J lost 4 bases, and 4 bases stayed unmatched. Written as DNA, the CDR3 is TGTGCCAGCAGCTCGGACAGGCCTAATCAGCCCCAGCATTTT. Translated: CASSSDRPNQPQHF.

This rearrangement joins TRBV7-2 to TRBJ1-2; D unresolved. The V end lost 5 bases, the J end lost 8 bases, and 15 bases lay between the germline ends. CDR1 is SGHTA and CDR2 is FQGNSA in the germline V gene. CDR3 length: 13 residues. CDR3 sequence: CASSTYKGGGYTF. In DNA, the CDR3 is TGTGCCAGCAGCACTTACAAGGGTGGCGGCTACACCTTC.

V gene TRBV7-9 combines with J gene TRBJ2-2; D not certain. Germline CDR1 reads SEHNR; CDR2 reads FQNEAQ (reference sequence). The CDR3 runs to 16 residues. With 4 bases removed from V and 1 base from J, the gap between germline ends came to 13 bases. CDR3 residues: CASSSTERLNTGELFF. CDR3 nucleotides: TGTGCCAGCAGCTCCACAGAGAGGTTGAACACCGGGGAGCTGTTTTTT.

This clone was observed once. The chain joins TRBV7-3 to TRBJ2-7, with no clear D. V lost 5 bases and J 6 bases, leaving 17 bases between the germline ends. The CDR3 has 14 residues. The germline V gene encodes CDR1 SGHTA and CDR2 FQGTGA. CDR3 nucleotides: TGTGCCAGCAGCCCCCAGGCGGCCTCTGGCGAGCAGTACTTC. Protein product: CASSPQAASGEQYF.

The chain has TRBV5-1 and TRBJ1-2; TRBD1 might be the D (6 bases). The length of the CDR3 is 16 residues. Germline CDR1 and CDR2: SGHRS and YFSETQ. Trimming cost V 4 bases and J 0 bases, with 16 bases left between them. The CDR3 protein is CASSPRGQPANYGYTF. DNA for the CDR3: TGCGCCAGCAGCCCGAGGGGACAACCAGCTAACTATGGCTACACCTTC.

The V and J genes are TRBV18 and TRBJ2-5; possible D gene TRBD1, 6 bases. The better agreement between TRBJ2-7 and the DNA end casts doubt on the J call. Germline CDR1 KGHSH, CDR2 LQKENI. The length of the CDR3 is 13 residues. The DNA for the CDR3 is TGTGCCAGCTCACCATGGCAGGGGTCCGAGCAGTACTTC. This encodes CASSPWQGSEQYF.

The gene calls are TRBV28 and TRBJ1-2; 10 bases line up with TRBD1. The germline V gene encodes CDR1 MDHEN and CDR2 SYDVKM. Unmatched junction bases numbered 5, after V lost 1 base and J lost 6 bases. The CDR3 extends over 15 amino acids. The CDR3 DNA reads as TGTGCCAGCAGTTTATTGGGACAGGGGAGGGATGGCTACACCTTC. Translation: CASSLLGQGRDGYTF.

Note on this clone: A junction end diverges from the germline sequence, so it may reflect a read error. The CDR3 is CASSLDPTSGSFYHEQYF. In DNA form, the CDR3 reads TGTGCCAGCAGTTTGGACCCGACTAGCGGGAGTTTCTACCACGAGCAGTACTTC. The chain combines TRBV5-8 with TRBJ2-7, with TRBD2 identical over 12 bases. The CDR3 contains 18 residues. CDR1 is SGHTS, CDR2 YDEGEE, per germline.

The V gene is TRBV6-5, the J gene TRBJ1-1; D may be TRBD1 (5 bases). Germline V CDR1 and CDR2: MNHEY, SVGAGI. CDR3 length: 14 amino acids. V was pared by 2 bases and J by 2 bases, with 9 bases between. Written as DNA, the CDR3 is TGTGCCAGCAGTTACGCCGACAGAAACACTGAAGCTTTCTTT. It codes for CASSYADRNTEAFF.

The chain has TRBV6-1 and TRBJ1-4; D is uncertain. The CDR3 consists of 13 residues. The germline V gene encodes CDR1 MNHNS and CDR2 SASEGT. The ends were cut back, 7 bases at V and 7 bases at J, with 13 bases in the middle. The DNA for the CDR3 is TGTGCCAGCACGATGGGTGTGGGTGAAAAACTGTTTTTT. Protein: CASTMGVGEKLFF.

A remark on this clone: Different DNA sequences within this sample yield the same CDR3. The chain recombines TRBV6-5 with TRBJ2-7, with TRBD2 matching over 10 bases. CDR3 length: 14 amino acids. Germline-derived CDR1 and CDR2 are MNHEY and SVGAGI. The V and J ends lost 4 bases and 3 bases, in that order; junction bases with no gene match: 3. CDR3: CASSWTSGNYEQYF. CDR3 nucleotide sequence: TGTGCCAGCAGTTGGACTAGCGGCAACTACGAGCAGTACTTC.